The present T cell receptor (beta chain) was sequenced within a study of CD8 T cells in Susac syndrome. Study-wide points: The CD4+ T cell repertoire of patients with Susac syndrome showed no detectable clonal expansion.

Germline lookup yields CDR1 SGHRS and CDR2 YFSETQ. The CDR3 totals 14 residues. Between the trimmed V and J ends, which lost 0 bases and 5 bases, there was a span of 11 bases. Reverse transcription of roughly 0.45 to 1 ug RNA used random hexamers. TCRdb called the immunoSEQ multiplex PCR reads again in MiXCR, with one record for every CDR3 protein. The sample carries 150,000 to 200,000 distinct CDR3 sequences, around 90% recorded once. A remark on this clonotype: The antigen remains unidentified.

The sample taken for sequencing was CD4+ T cells from PBMCs. This receptor was identified in a human donor with Susac syndrome. The chain carries TRBV5-1 and TRBJ1-2, with D unresolved. CDR3 bases: TGCGCCAGCAGCTTGGCCAAACGGGGTTATGGCTACACCTTC. As protein: CASSLAKRGYGYTF.